The rows below give T cell receptor beta chains drawn from one sample of a study of T cell responses to AZD1222 COVID-19 vaccine. Here immunoSEQ multiplex PCR was the method, and the copy in TCRdb shows in-frame clones only, minus some. The top ten hold 24% of the sample, which has 65,000 to 80,000 clones, about 90% seen once. The source material was peripheral blood, sampled on day 0 of AZD1222 vaccination. Source of these receptors: an adult in good health. CDR3s include the opening cysteine and the closing phenylalanine or tryptophan. The order of the fields is J gene, V gene, clone size, D gene, CDR3 DNA, CDR3 protein. D genes are given only for firm matches. A clone size is listed for some rows: how often the clone was seen (once, few, many), or a class if it is expanded.

TRBJ1-2 | TRBV27 | . | . | TGTGCCAGCAGTCCGCGGCCTCAGCGGGGCTACACCTTC | CASSPRPQRGYTF
TRBJ1-3 | TRBV3-1/TRBV3-2 | . | . | TGTGCCAGCAGCCAAGACGGGACGGGAGGTACCATATATTTT | CASSQDGTGGTIYF
TRBJ1-5 | TRBV6-5 | . | TRBD1 | TGTGCCAGCAGGCAGGACAGGTACAATCAGCCCCAGCATTTT | CASRQDRYNQPQHF
TRBJ2-7 | TRBV4-3 | . | . | TGCGCCAGCAGCCAAGAATTAATGGCGGCTTACGAGCAGTACTTC | CASSQELMAAYEQYF
TRBJ2-7 | TRBV5-4 | . | . | TGTGCCAGCAGATCCCGGCCAGGTCCCTACGAGCAGTACTTC | CASRSRPGPYEQYF
TRBJ1-6 | TRBV28 | . | TRBD1 | TGTGCCAGCAGTTTGACAGGGGGCTTTAATTCACCCCTCCACTTT | CASSLTGGFNSPLHF
TRBJ2-3 | TRBV15 | . | TRBD2 | TGTGCCACCAGCGGGGAGGGTCCTAGCACAGATACGCAGTATTTT | CATSGEGPSTDTQYF
TRBJ1-5 | TRBV19 | . | . | TGTGCCAGTAGACGGGTAGGGAATCAGCCCCAGCATTTT | CASRRVGNQPQHF
TRBJ2-7 | TRBV5-4 | . | . | TGTGCCAGCAGCCCCCGGGACGGTGGCTACGAGCAGTACTTC | CASSPRDGGYEQYF
TRBJ1-6 | TRBV15 | . | . | TGTGCCACCAGCAGAGCGACGGGGGCTTCCTCACCCCTCCACTTT | CATSRATGASSPLHF
TRBJ2-3 | TRBV30 | . | . | TGTGCCTGGACCCCTGACATTGGGGTTAGAGATACGCAGTATTTT | CAWTPDIGVRDTQYF
TRBJ1-6 | TRBV28 | . | . | TGTGCCAGCAGTTTCGGGGGGCGAACTTCCCTCCACTTT | CASSFGGRTSLHF
TRBJ1-1 | TRBV5-1 | . | . | TGCGCCAGCAGCTTGTCCGGGGACACTGAAGCTTTCTTT | CASSLSGDTEAFF
TRBJ1-2 | TRBV23-1 | . | . | TGCGCCAGCAGTCTATGTCAGGCCCTCTATGGCTACACCTTC | CASSLCQALYGYTF
TRBJ2-1 | TRBV5-1 | . | TRBD1 | TGCGCCAGCAACCACAGGGGGCGCGCTGATGAGCAGTTCTTC | CASNHRGRADEQFF
TRBJ2-6 | TRBV4-1 | . | . | TGCGCCAGCAGCCTCCCTGGGGCCAACGTCCTGACTTTC | CASSLPGANVLTF
TRBJ1-5 | TRBV27 | . | . | TGTGCCAGCAGTTTATCGCATAATCAGCCCCAGCATTTT | CASSLSHNQPQHF
TRBJ2-2 | TRBV5-1 | few | TRBD1 | TGCGCCAGCAGCTTGGAACAGGGGATAAACACCGGGGAGCTGTTTTTT | CASSLEQGINTGELFF
TRBJ2-3 | TRBV6-5 | . | . | TGTGCCAGCAGTTACTCGCCGGGGACAGATACGCAGTATTTT | CASSYSPGTDTQYF
TRBJ1-6 | TRBV5-1 | once | . | TGCGCCAGCGGCAATGGGCAGCCGCATTCACCCCTCCACTTT | CASGNGQPHSPLHF
TRBJ1-2 | TRBV6-5 | few | TRBD1 | TGTGCCAGTCGCACTTCGGGACAGGGAAAGCATGGCTACACCTTC | CASRTSGQGKHGYTF